The present entry profiles one T cell receptor beta chain with its context. In the source study's methods: Researchers report that nucleated cell counts were estimated from reference gene primer amplification. Profiling relied on immunoSEQ multiplex PCR, and the TCRdb table lists in-frame clones only, not all of them. That table is the source of V, J and clone size, and D and trimming were worked out from the DNA. The data show over 350,000 clones, around 89% seen once. The record originates from a study of blood T cell repertoires in COVID-19. At the level of the study: The origin of the acute and convalescent COVID-19 samples was the United States, Italy and Spain.

V was clipped by 0 bases and J by 8 bases, with 6 bases between them. This CDR3 has 13 residues. In germline, CDR1 is SGHRS, CDR2 YFSETQ. This TCR was recovered from a woman in her twenties or thirties with acute or convalescent COVID-19. The sequenced material came from peripheral blood. The chain joins TRBV5-1 to TRBJ1-6; D not certain. This chain's CDR3 is CASSLVADSPLHF. Here the CDR3 DNA reads TGCGCCAGCAGCTTGGTGGCCGATTCACCCCTCCACTTT.